The next 14 T cell receptor beta chains were all read from a single sample in a study of blood T cells in healthy people across ages. A sample-barcoded 5' primer and a J-beta primer mix were used in a second PCR of roughly 6 to 11 cycles. TCRdb fed the 5' RACE reads into MiXCR, producing one record per CDR3 protein. The table records about 900,000 distinct CDR3 sequences, approximately 59% of them present only once. Sequencing used blood. Source of these receptors: a young man in good health.

A few counts support this clonotype. This rearrangement joins TRBV4-1 to TRBJ1-5; D gene uncertain. Trimming left V 0 bases short and J 4 bases short, with 13 bases between. CDR1 and CDR2 (germline): MGHRA, YSYEKL. CDR3 length: 16 amino acids. CDR3 loop: CASSQEHGVANQPQHF. DNA for the CDR3: TGCGCCAGCAGCCAAGAACATGGGGTAGCAAATCAGCCCCAGCATTTT.

Details on this clonotype: The junction departs from the called germline gene at one end, perhaps through a read error. The rearrangement uses TRBV15 and TRBJ2-5; no reliable D call. This CDR3 is built from 15 residues. CDR1 and CDR2 (germline): LNHNV, YYDKDF (reference sequence). CDR3 amino acids: CATSRGDSPAYEQNF. For the CDR3, the DNA is TGTGCCACCAGCAGAGGTGACTCCCCAGCCTACGAGCAGAACTTC.

This clonotype was seen once. The gene calls are TRBV7-7 and TRBJ2-5, with 13 bases identical to TRBD2. The length of the CDR3 is 16 residues. The germline CDR1 and CDR2 sequences are SSHAT and FNYEAQ (reference sequence). After removal of 5 bases from V and 5 bases from J, the junction contained 8 bases not matched to a gene. CDR3 in DNA: TGTGCCAGCAGCGGCAGACTAGCGGGGGGTCAGGAGACCCAGTACTTC. Residues: CASSGRLAGGQETQYF.

This clonotype occurred a few times. The chain uses TRBV4-2 and TRBJ2-1, with D uncertain. V was cut by 1 base and J by 3 bases, with 7 bases left in between. The V gene's germline CDR1 is LGHNA and CDR2 YNFKEQ. This CDR3 contains 14 residues. CDR3 nucleotides: TGTGCCAGCAGCCAAGGAGAGGTCTACAATGAGCAGTTCTTC. Protein: CASSQGEVYNEQFF.

A few counts support this clonotype. V is TRBV4-2 and J is TRBJ2-3, with a possible D match to TRBD2 (6 bases). Trimming removed 1 base at V and 5 bases at J, with 10 bases between. The CDR3 has 14 residues. Looked up from germline, CDR1 is LGHNA and CDR2 is YNFKEQ. The DNA for the CDR3 is TGTGCCAGCAGCCAAGCGGGGACTGGAGATACGCAGTATTTT. The encoded protein is CASSQAGTGDTQYF.

The V gene is TRBV9, the J gene TRBJ2-2, with a possible D match to TRBD2 (6 bases). In germline, CDR1 is SGDLS, CDR2 YYNGEE. The V end was cut by 1 base, the J end by 4 bases, with 14 bases between. The CDR3 runs to 16 residues. The CDR3 is CASSVSAGHGTGELFF. The CDR3 DNA reads as TGTGCCAGCAGCGTATCGGCGGGGCACGGCACCGGGGAGCTGTTTTTT. The full variable domain, with the rest looked up from reference TRBV9 and TRBJ2-2, is DSGVTQTPKHLITATGQRVTLRCSPRSGDLSVYWYQQSLDQGLQFLIQYYNGEERAKGNILERFSAQQFPDLHSELNLSSLELGDSALYFCASSVSAGHGTGELFFGEGSRLTVL.

The rearrangement joins TRBV15 to TRBJ1-1; D unresolved. The germline CDR1 and CDR2 sequences are LNHNV and YYDKDF (reference sequence). The V and J ends lost 6 bases and 1 base respectively, with 9 bases between them. This CDR3 is built from 13 residues. As DNA, the CDR3 is TGTGCCACCAGTACCGCTGAGAACACTGAAGCTTTCTTT. Its protein is CATSTAENTEAFF.

The chain employs TRBV7-3 and TRBJ2-1, with D tentatively TRBD1 (5 bases). The CDR3 runs to 16 residues. V was cut by 2 bases and J by 2 bases, with 13 bases left in between. Germline V gene data show CDR1 as SGHTA and CDR2 as FQGTGA. Here the CDR3 DNA reads TGTGCCAGCAGCTTATGGGCGCAGGGCACCTACAATGAGCAGTTCTTC. Translated, it gives CASSLWAQGTYNEQFF.

This chain joins TRBV7-2 and TRBJ2-1; D is possibly TRBD1 or TRBD2 (5 bases each). The CDR3 covers 13 residues. The germline CDR1 and CDR2 sequences are SGHTA and FQGNSA. The ends were cut back, 3 bases at V and 6 bases at J, with 9 bases in the middle. CDR3 nucleotide sequence: TGTGCCAGCAGCTTGGGACGGACCAATGAGCAGTTCTTC. Translated: CASSLGRTNEQFF.

The table lists this clonotype with a few counts. The V gene is TRBV12-3 or TRBV12-4, the J gene TRBJ2-4, with 7 bases lining up with TRBD2. With the DNA end fitting TRBJ2-7 better, the J assignment may be wrong. The CDR3 spans 15 residues. The CDR3, as DNA: TGTGCCAGCAGTTTCCTGCGGGAGAAATCCTACGAGCAGTACTTC. It translates to CASSFLREKSYEQYF.

The CDR3, as DNA: TGTGCCAGCACCTCTTCCAGGCTAGCGGGGTACAATGAGCAGTTCTTC. Its translation: CASTSSRLAGYNEQFF. The chain is built from TRBV12-3 or TRBV12-4 and TRBJ2-1; 9 nucleotides agree with TRBD2. The J segment lost 4 bases and the V segment lost 7 bases, leaving 11 bases of the junction unmatched. This CDR3 contains 16 residues.

The V gene is TRBV29-1, the J gene TRBJ2-7; 7 bases map to TRBD1. The length of the CDR3 is 15 residues. Germline V gene sequence: CDR1 SQVTM, CDR2 ANQGSEA. The V gene end was trimmed by 6 bases and the J gene end by 3 bases; junction bases not matched to a gene: 14. CDR3 sequence: CSVLLRDRSIYEQYF. CDR3 coding DNA: TGCAGCGTCCTCTTACGGGACAGATCCATCTACGAGCAGTACTTC.

This chain connects TRBV9 to TRBJ1-1; D is ambiguous. Trimming shortened V by 2 bases and J by 1 base, and 6 bases separated the two germline ends. This CDR3 has 13 residues. Germline values: CDR1 SGDLS, CDR2 YYNGEE. The CDR3 sequence: CASSVTSNTEAFF. CDR3 coding DNA: TGTGCCAGCAGCGTCACGTCGAACACTGAAGCTTTCTTT.

The chain joins TRBV4-3 to TRBJ2-1; 11 bases map to TRBD2. Trimming cost V 0 bases and J 6 bases; bases outside gene matches: 1. Germline V gives CDR1 LGHNA, CDR2 YSLEER. The CDR3 totals 15 residues. The CDR3 DNA is TGCGCCAGCAGCCAAGATAGCGGGGGGGTCAATGAGCAGTTCTTC. It is translated as CASSQDSGGVNEQFF.